The following is a TCR beta chain sequence with its context. Reverse transcription of 0.5 to 1 ug RNA was performed with random hexamers. TCRdb independently ran MiXCR on the immunoSEQ multiplex PCR reads; one entry per CDR3 protein. The data contain about 81,000 distinct CDR3 sequences, 90% to 95% of them seen just once; the ten biggest clones take up approximately 1%. This sample is drawn from a study of CD8 T cells in Susac syndrome. Study as a whole: The sequenced Susac syndrome patients included about six who had clinically active disease and about 8 who were in remission.

Sequencing used CD8+ T cells from PBMCs. The TCR originated in a human donor with Susac syndrome.

The CDR3 nucleotides are TGTGCCAGCAGCCAAGGGTCTAGCGGGGTGAATGGCGGGGAGCTGTTTTTT. As protein: CASSQGSSGVNGGELFF. J is TRBJ2-2 and V is TRBV3-1, with 9 bases fitting TRBD2. In germline, CDR1 is LGHDT, CDR2 YNNKEL (reference sequence). The CDR3 sequence is 17 residues long. Unmatched junction bases numbered 10, after V lost 1 base and J lost 7 bases.